This TCR beta chain appears in the sequencing data of a study of identical twins. TCRdb used MiXCR to reprocess the 5' RACE reads, holding one entry per CDR3 protein. The repertoire holds 350,000 or so distinct CDR3 sequences, about 12% seen once, with more than 6% in the top ten. These sequences were also reported in another study, on yellow fever vaccine responses in identical twins.

The receptor was derived from a woman between 18 and 29 years old in good health. Material: CD8+ T cells sorted from blood.

DNA of the CDR3: TGTGCCAGCAGCTTAGTCTCTCGTGAAGCTTTCTTT. This encodes CASSLVSREAFF. This rearrangement joins TRBV7-9 to TRBJ1-1; D gene ambiguous. Germline lookup yields CDR1 SEHNR and CDR2 FQNEAQ (reference sequence). The CDR3 totals 12 residues. Trimming removed 1 base at V and 7 bases at J, with 7 bases between. Drawing the rest from reference TRBV7-9 and TRBJ1-1, the complete variable domain is DTGVSQNPRHKITKRGQNVTFRCDPISEHNRLYWYRQTLGQGPEFLTYFQNEAQLEKSRLLSDRFSAERPKGSFSTLEIQRTEQGDSAMYLCASSLVSREAFFGQGTRLTVV.